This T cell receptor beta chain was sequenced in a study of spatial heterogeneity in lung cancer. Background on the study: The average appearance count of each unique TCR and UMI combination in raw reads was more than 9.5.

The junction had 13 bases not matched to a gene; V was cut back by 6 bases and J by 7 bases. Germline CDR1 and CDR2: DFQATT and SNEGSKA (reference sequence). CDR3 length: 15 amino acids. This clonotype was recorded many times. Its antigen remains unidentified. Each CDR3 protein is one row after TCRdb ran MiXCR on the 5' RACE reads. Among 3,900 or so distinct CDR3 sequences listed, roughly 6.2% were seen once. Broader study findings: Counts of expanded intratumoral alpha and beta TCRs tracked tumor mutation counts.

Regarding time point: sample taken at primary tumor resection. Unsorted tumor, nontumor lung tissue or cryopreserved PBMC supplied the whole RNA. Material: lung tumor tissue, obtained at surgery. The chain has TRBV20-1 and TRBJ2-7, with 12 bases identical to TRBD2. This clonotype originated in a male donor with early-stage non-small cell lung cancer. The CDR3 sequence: CSATGLAGTLGEQYF. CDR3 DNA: TGCAGTGCAACTGGACTAGCGGGAACGTTGGGTGAGCAGTACTTC.